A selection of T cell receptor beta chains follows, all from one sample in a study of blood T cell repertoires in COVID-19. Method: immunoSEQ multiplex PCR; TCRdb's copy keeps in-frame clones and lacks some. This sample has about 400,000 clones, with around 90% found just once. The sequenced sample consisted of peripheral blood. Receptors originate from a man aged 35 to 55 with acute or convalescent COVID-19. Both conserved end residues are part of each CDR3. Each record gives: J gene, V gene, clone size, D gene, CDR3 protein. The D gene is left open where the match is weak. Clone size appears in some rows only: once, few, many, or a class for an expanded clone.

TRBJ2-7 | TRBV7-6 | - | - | CASSLAAYDVAYEQYF
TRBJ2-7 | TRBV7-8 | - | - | CASSLPREQYF
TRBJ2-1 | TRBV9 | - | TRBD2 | CASSVAGGNEQFF
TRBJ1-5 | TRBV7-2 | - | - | CASSLVGTGNSNQPQHF
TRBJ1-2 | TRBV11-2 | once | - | CASSLTPTGYGYTF
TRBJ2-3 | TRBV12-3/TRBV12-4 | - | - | CASDDRNTDTQYF
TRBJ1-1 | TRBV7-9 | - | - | CASSPFAGLRTEAFF
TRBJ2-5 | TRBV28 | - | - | CASSEGGGSETQYF
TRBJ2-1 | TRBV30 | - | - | CAWGTGTREFF
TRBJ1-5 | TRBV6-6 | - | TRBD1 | CASSYAGGSGQPQHF
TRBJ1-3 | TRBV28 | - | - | CASSSAMGGGGSSGNTIYF
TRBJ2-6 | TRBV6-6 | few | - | CASSYSRGSGANVLTF
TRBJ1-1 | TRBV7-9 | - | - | CASHGRGTEAFF
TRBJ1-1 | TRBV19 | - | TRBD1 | CASSIVISRTGGFF
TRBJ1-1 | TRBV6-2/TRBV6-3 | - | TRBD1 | CASSSGTGKAFF